Shown below are 15 T cell receptor beta chains from a single sample sequenced in a study of T-cell reconstitution after alpha-beta-depleted transplantation in children (dated by TCRdb to about 2016). Preparation of the library involved PCR. The reads were generated on an Illumina HiSeq 2500. Molecular barcoding was employed in the preparation of TCR libraries, with unique molecular identifiers being used to normalize TCRbeta repertoire quantification. The public sequencing data were trimmed at Q25 with fastp and processed into clonotypes with MiXCR by TCRdb, which kept only in-frame beta chains. Entries that share a CDR3 protein sequence are merged under the most common genes and DNA. Counted in this sample were under 450,000 distinct CDR3 sequences; about 14% of them appeared once. The ten most abundant clones make up approximately 4.2% of the sample. The sequences come from PBMCs, collected from the stem cell graft. The receptors derive from a human donor who donated a stem cell graft to a child with Fanconi anemia.

This CDR3 reads CSVADGQQETQYF. CDR3 sequence (DNA): TGCAGCGTTGCTGACGGACAGCAAGAGACCCAGTACTTC. V usage is TRBV29-1 and J usage is TRBJ2-5; D is possibly TRBD1 (6 bases). The CDR3 has 13 amino acids. V lost 4 bases and J lost 2, with 11 bases in between. The V gene's germline CDR1 is SQVTM and CDR2 ANQGSEA.

This clonotype was observed a few times. A much larger clonotype is one base distant, so this may be a read error. The chain links TRBV11-2 to TRBJ1-2, with TRBD1 identical over 11 bases. The CDR3 runs to 14 residues. Trimming took 5 bases from V and 4 from J; bases not matched to a gene: 3. Germline V gene data show CDR1 as SGHAT and CDR2 as FQNNGV. In DNA, the CDR3 is TGTGCCAGCAGCCCCGGACAGGGGGCCTATGGCTACACCTTC. Translation gives CASSPGQGAYGYTF.

This clonotype has just a few counts. The chain carries TRBV2 and TRBJ1-5; no reliable D call. V was trimmed by 3 bases and J by 10 bases, leaving 13 bases between them. CDR3 length: 13 residues. Germline V gene data show CDR1 as SNHLY and CDR2 as FYNNEI. The CDR3 region has the DNA TGTGCCAGCAGTGATAAGACTCATTTTCCCCAGCATTTT. Amino acid sequence: CASSDKTHFPQHF.

The V gene is TRBV5-1, the J gene TRBJ1-1; TRBD1 is a possible D gene (6 bases). V lost 4 bases and J 0 bases, leaving 22 bases between the germline ends. CDR1 and CDR2 (germline): SGHRS, YFSETQ. This CDR3 contains 18 residues. The DNA of the CDR3 is TGCGCCAGCAGCCCCAAAACAGGGTATATGGACCTGAACACTGAAGCTTTCTTT. This encodes CASSPKTGYMDLNTEAFF.

This clonotype was counted ten times or more. This sequence joins TRBV7-9 and TRBJ2-3; no firm D call. V was clipped by 5 bases and J by 4 bases, with 7 bases between them. There are 12 residues in the CDR3. CDR1 is SEHNR, CDR2 FQNEAQ, per germline (reference sequence). The CDR3 here is CASSRVADTQYF. CDR3 DNA sequence: TGTGCCAGCAGCCGCGTTGCAGATACGCAGTATTTT.

There are a few counts of this clonotype. The rearrangement uses TRBV11-2 and TRBJ1-4; D is ambiguous. CDR3 length: 11 amino acids. Germline V lookup: CDR1 SGHAT, CDR2 FQNNGV. V lost 4 bases and J lost 11, with 8 bases in between. The CDR3 region is CASSSTAKLFF. The CDR3 bases are TGTGCCAGCAGCTCCACGGCTAAACTGTTTTTT.

Note on this clonotype: A much larger clone lies one base from this, so it may be a read error. The CDR3 is CASTTYGTGVGDSEAFF. The CDR3, as DNA: TGTGCCAGCACAACATATGGGACAGGGGTTGGAGACTCTGAAGCTTTCTTT. The chain recombines TRBV12-3 or TRBV12-4 with TRBJ1-1; 10 positions agree with TRBD1. After removal of 7 bases from V and 6 bases from J, the junction contained 17 bases not matched to a gene. The length of the CDR3 is 17 residues.

This chain links TRBV5-5 with TRBJ1-2; weak D call: TRBD1 (5 bases). CDR1 and CDR2 (germline): SGHKS, YYEKEE (reference sequence). The CDR3 sequence is 14 residues long. Trimming removed 3 bases at V and 2 bases at J, with 11 bases between. Here the CDR3 reads CASSSGPTNYGYTF. DNA for the CDR3: TGTGCCAGCAGCTCGGGACCGACCAACTATGGCTACACCTTC.

The rearrangement joins TRBV18 to TRBJ2-5; D is tentatively TRBD1 or TRBD2 (5 bases each). Germline CDR1 and CDR2: KGHSH and LQKENI. This CDR3 spans 15 amino acids. Trimming shortened V by 3 bases and J by 0 bases, and 11 bases separated the two germline ends. CDR3 amino acids: CASSPRDANQETQYF. CDR3 sequence (DNA): TGTGCCAGCTCACCGAGGGACGCTAACCAAGAGACCCAGTACTTC.

This sequence joins TRBV12-3 or TRBV12-4 and TRBJ2-5; 8 positions match TRBD1. V gave up 2 bases and J gave up 0 bases; unmatched junction bases: 2. The CDR3 sequence is 15 residues long. CDR3 residues: CASSLRDRYQETQYF. As DNA, the CDR3 is TGTGCCAGCAGTTTAAGGGACAGGTACCAAGAGACCCAGTACTTC.

This clonotype was seen ten or more times. The rearrangement links TRBV27 to TRBJ2-2; D is unresolved. Germline CDR1 MNHEY, CDR2 SMNVEV (reference sequence). The CDR3 has 15 residues. The ends were cut back, 5 bases at V and 4 bases at J, with 14 bases in the middle. Here the CDR3 reads CASSPQLLGTGELFF. Here the CDR3 DNA reads TGTGCCAGCAGTCCCCAACTGTTGGGCACCGGGGAGCTGTTTTTT.

The gene calls are TRBV6-2 or TRBV6-3 and TRBJ1-1; D remains ambiguous. The CDR3 contains 13 residues. Deletions cut 2 bases from V and 0 bases from J, with 4 bases between. Germline V gene data show CDR1 as MNHEY and CDR2 as SVGEGT. CDR3 loop: CASSYALNTEAFF. The CDR3 DNA follows: TGTGCCAGCAGTTACGCCTTGAACACTGAAGCTTTCTTT.

This clonotype was counted ten times or more. The genes are TRBV6-5 and TRBJ2-7, with TRBD1 matching over 8 bases. V shed 6 bases, J shed 0 bases, and the junction held 7 bases outside the gene matches. The CDR3 loop spans 15 amino acids. Germline V gives CDR1 MNHEY, CDR2 SVGAGI. The CDR3 sequence: CASRRDRGGSYEQYV. The CDR3 DNA reads TGTGCCAGCAGAAGAGACAGGGGAGGCTCCTACGAGCAGTACGTC.

This clonotype was counted a few times. The chain couples TRBV15 to TRBJ2-5; D unclear. The V gene lost 0 bases and the J gene lost 4 bases, with 6 bases spanning the gap. The CDR3 extends over 13 amino acids. From germline, CDR1 is LNHNV and CDR2 YYDKDF (reference sequence). The CDR3 DNA sequence: TGTGCCACCAGCAGAGATTTGACAGAGACCCAGTACTTC. It is translated as CATSRDLTETQYF.

CDR3 sequence: CASSQGTARETQYF. CDR3 sequence (DNA): TGTGCCAGCAGCCAAGGGACAGCGAGAGAGACCCAGTACTTC. The chain couples TRBV3-1 to TRBJ2-5; D might be TRBD1 (6 bases). Germline V gene sequence: CDR1 LGHDT, CDR2 YNNKEL (reference sequence). The CDR3 is made up of 14 amino acids. The germline V and J ends were trimmed by 1 base and 4 bases, with 10 bases remaining between them.